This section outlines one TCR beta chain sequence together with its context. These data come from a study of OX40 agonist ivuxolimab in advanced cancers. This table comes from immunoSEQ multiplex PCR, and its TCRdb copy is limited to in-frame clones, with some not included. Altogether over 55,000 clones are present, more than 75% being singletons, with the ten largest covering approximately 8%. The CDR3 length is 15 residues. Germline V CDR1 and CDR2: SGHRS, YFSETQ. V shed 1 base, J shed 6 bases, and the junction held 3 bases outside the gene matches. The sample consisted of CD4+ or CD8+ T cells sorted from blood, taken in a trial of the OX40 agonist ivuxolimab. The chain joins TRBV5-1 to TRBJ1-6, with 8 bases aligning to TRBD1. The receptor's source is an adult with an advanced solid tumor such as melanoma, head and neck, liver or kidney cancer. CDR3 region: CASSLQGAGNSPLHF. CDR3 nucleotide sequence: TGCGCCAGCAGCTTGCAGGGGGCAGGTAATTCACCCCTCCACTTT.